This paragraph covers one T cell receptor (beta chain) sequence. The antigen is unknown. This sample was taken from a study of CD8 T cells in ankylosing spondylitis. Study-wide results and caveats: A motif in TCR beta, a set of 8 or 9 highly homologous variants, appeared characteristic of ankylosing spondylitis blood.

TCRdb fed the 5' RACE reads into MiXCR, producing one record per CDR3 protein. The table records a few hundred thousand distinct CDR3 sequences, around 7.6% of them present only once. Per the germline V gene, CDR1 is SGHAT and CDR2 is FQNNGV. This CDR3 has 15 residues. J gave up 1 base and V 5 bases, and 6 bases lay outside the gene matches. The chain couples TRBV11-2 to TRBJ2-5; 8 bases fit TRBD1. This sequence originates from a male donor with ankylosing spondylitis. Sequenced: blood, either unsorted or a sorted T cell fraction (not recorded which). In DNA, the CDR3 is TGTGCCAGCAGCGGGCCCGGGACAGGCCAAGAGACCCAGTACTTC. Protein product: CASSGPGTGQETQYF.